This T cell receptor beta chain was documented in a study of cytomegalovirus exposure and HLA in healthy donors. Study results and caveats: Cytomegalovirus status was reportedly diagnosed by the classifier with high sensitivity and specificity. In vitro confirmation showed three CMV-associated chains to be CMV antigen specific.

Comment on this clone: Its antigen is not known.

The CDR3 length is 16 residues. V dropped 3 bases and J dropped 1; count of bases not matched to a gene: 5. Germline-derived CDR1 and CDR2 are MNHEY and SVGAGI. Here immunoSEQ multiplex PCR was the method, and the copy in TCRdb shows in-frame clones only, minus some. Seen here are about 54,000 clones, around nine tenths observed once, and the top ten hold 7.5% to 9.5%. The source material was PBMCs. J is TRBJ2-3 and V is TRBV6-5; 9 nucleotides match TRBD1. The receptor was derived from a woman between 18 and 29 years old in good health and CMV-seropositive. The CDR3: CASSYTWTGGTDTQYF. The CDR3 bases are TGTGCCAGCAGTTATACTTGGACAGGGGGCACAGATACGCAGTATTTT.